This entry lists 12 T cell receptor beta chains sequenced from one sample in a study of immune cell composition in non-small cell lung cancer. Only in-frame clones appear in the TCRdb table, and some are missing; sequencing was by immunoSEQ multiplex PCR. The sample has 7,500 to 9,500 clones, 60% to 80% seen once. Normal lung sampling was at least 3 cm from the tumour, as distant as possible. Source material: non-adjacent lung tissue. These receptors all stem from a human donor with non-small cell lung cancer.

The V and J genes are TRBV30 and TRBJ1-2; maybe TRBD1 (5 bases). Germline lookup yields CDR1 GTSNPN and CDR2 SVGIG (reference sequence). The CDR3 extends over 15 amino acids. V shed 3 bases and J shed 5 bases, with 19 bases lying between them. The CDR3: CAWRGVWENRYGYTF. The CDR3 coding sequence is TGTGCCTGGAGAGGGGTTTGGGAGAATAGGTATGGCTACACCTTC.

This chain links TRBV28 with TRBJ1-1; D gene uncertain. Deletions cut 7 bases from V and 6 bases from J, with 12 bases between. The CDR3 contains 12 residues. The germline CDR1 and CDR2 sequences are MDHEN and SYDVKM. CDR3 sequence (DNA): TGTGCCAGCATAAACTTTAGGGCTGAAGCTTTCTTT. It encodes CASINFRAEAFF.

CDR3 DNA: TGTGCCAGCAGCCCCCACGCGGGCCTTAGCAATCAGCCCCAGCATTTT. The encoded protein is CASSPHAGLSNQPQHF. The chain has TRBV11-2 and TRBJ1-5; D call uncertain. The V and J ends lost 5 bases and 0 bases respectively, with 14 bases between them. Germline lookup yields CDR1 SGHAT and CDR2 FQNNGV. The CDR3 runs 16 residues.

V and J are TRBV27 and TRBJ2-1, with D unresolved. V lost 5 bases, J lost 7 bases, and 15 bases lay in between. CDR1 is MNHEY, CDR2 SMNVEV, per germline (reference sequence). The CDR3 length is 14 residues. For the CDR3, the DNA is TGTGCCAGCAGTCCCCTTGTGGCTTTTAATGAGCAGTTCTTC. Translating gives CASSPLVAFNEQFF.

This clone was seen only a few times. The rearrangement uses TRBV19 and TRBJ2-7; D is possibly TRBD1 (6 bases). Germline CDR1 is LNHDA and CDR2 is SQIVND (reference sequence). V shed 7 bases and J shed 2 bases, with 15 bases lying between them. The CDR3 length is 14 residues. CDR3 amino acids: CASKSRGETYEQYF. In nucleotides, the CDR3 is TGTGCCAGTAAGTCCAGGGGAGAGACCTACGAGCAGTACTTC.

This clone appeared once. The chain employs TRBV2 and TRBJ2-2; 7 nucleotides match TRBD1. Germline V gives CDR1 SNHLY, CDR2 FYNNEI. The junction had 1 base not matched to a gene; V was cut back by 4 bases and J by 5 bases. This CDR3 has 13 amino acids. The CDR3 nucleotides are TGTGCCAGCAGTGGACAGGGAACCGGGGAGCTGTTTTTT. Residues: CASSGQGTGELFF.

This clone was counted a single time. The chain joins TRBV19 to TRBJ1-1; D unclear. The CDR3 has 15 amino acids. Germline-derived CDR1 and CDR2 are LNHDA and SQIVND (reference sequence). V dropped 7 bases and J dropped 1 base, with 16 bases sitting between them. CDR3 in amino acids: CASNPMRATNTEAFF. The CDR3 region has the DNA TGTGCCAGTAATCCAATGCGGGCGACGAACACTGAAGCTTTCTTT.

The chain recombines TRBV5-8 with TRBJ1-3; D remains ambiguous. The CDR3 contains 15 residues. CDR1 is SGHTS, CDR2 YDEGEE, per germline. Trimming pared 0 bases from V and 6 bases from J, leaving 13 bases between. This chain's CDR3 is CASSLVAGGSNTIYF. Written as DNA, the CDR3 is TGTGCCAGCAGCTTGGTCGCAGGAGGGTCAAACACCATATATTTT. The whole variable domain, remainder taken from reference TRBV5-8 and TRBJ1-3, is EAGVTQSPTHLIKTRGQQATLRCSPISGHTSVYWYQQALGLGLQFLLWYDEGEERNRGNFPPRFSGRQFPNYSSELNVNALELEDSALYLCASSLVAGGSNTIYFGEGSWLTVV.

The chain employs TRBV10-1 and TRBJ2-1, with 8 positions matching TRBD1. CDR1 WNHNN and CDR2 SYGVQD come from the germline V gene (reference sequence). The length of the CDR3 is 15 residues. Trimming removed 5 bases from V and 7 bases from J; junction bases left unmatched: 10. CDR3 loop: CASSPGAGGQNEQFF. In DNA, the CDR3 is TGCGCCAGCAGTCCAGGGGCAGGGGGCCAGAATGAGCAGTTCTTC.

The V call is TRBV4-1, the J call TRBJ2-7, with 7 bases identical to TRBD2. The CDR3 length is 15 residues. With 0 bases clipped from V and 9 bases from J, the junction kept 11 bases outside the gene matches. CDR1 is MGHRA and CDR2 is YSYEKL in the germline V gene. CDR3 nucleotide sequence: TGCGCCAGCAGCCAAGATAAGGGACTACCAAATGCGCAGTACTTC. Translating it yields CASSQDKGLPNAQYF.

J is TRBJ2-5 and V is TRBV29-1; 8 nucleotides match TRBD2. Losses at the gene ends were 6 bases for V and 5 bases for J; bases not matched to a gene: 5. Germline V lookup: CDR1 SQVTM, CDR2 ANQGSEA. This CDR3 region has 12 residues. CDR3 protein: CSVRTSWETQYF. Written as DNA, the CDR3 is TGCAGCGTAAGGACTAGCTGGGAGACCCAGTACTTC.

This clone was found once. This sequence joins TRBV19 and TRBJ1-2; the D is unclear. The CDR3 length is 13 residues. V was pared by 4 bases and J by 4 bases, with 10 bases between. Germline-derived CDR1 and CDR2 are LNHDA and SQIVND (reference sequence). Written as DNA, the CDR3 is TGTGCCAGTAGTAGGACCTCCCCCTATGGCTACACCTTC. Protein product: CASSRTSPYGYTF.